The T cell receptor (beta chain) described here comes from a study of a mutant IDH1 vaccine in newly diagnosed glioma. Assay used: immunoSEQ multiplex PCR; TCRdb lists only in-frame clones, some missing. Among tens of thousands of clones, around 78% were seen once, and the ten largest hold about 12%. The time point was: week 35, safety follow-up. The content of each vaccine dose was 300 ug of mutant IDH1 20-mer peptide, and topical imiquimod accompanied it. Trimming cost V 1 base and J 5 bases; bases outside gene matches: 11. This CDR3 has 17 residues. CDR1 is SEHNR, CDR2 FQNEAQ, per germline (reference sequence). Turning to this clone: What it binds is not known.

The rearrangement joins TRBV7-9 to TRBJ1-2, with 9 bases that match TRBD1. The source material was PBMCs, sampled from a glioma patient whose treatment included an IDH1 peptide vaccine. The receptor was derived from a middle-aged man with glioma. The CDR3 nucleotides read TGTGCCAGCAGCTTAGGGAACACGGGACAGGGTTTGTATGGCTACACCTTC. Translated: CASSLGNTGQGLYGYTF.